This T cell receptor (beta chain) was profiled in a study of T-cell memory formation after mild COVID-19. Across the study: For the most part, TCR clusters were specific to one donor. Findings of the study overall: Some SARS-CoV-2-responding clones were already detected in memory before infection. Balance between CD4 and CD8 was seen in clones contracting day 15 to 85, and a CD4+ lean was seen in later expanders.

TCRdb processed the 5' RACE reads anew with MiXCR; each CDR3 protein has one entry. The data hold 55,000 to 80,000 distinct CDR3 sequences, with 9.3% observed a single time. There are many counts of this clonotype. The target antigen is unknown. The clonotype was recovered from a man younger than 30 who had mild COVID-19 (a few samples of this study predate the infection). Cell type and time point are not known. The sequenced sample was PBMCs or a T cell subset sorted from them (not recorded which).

The chain's CDR3 is CSASTGTVTYGYTF. The CDR3 coding sequence is TGCAGTGCTTCAACCGGGACAGTTACCTATGGCTACACCTTC. The chain has TRBV20-1 and TRBJ1-2; TRBD1 aligns across 7 bases. V lost 5 bases and J lost 4; bases outside the gene matches: 10. The germline V gene encodes CDR1 DFQATT and CDR2 SNEGSKA (reference sequence). The length of the CDR3 is 14 residues.